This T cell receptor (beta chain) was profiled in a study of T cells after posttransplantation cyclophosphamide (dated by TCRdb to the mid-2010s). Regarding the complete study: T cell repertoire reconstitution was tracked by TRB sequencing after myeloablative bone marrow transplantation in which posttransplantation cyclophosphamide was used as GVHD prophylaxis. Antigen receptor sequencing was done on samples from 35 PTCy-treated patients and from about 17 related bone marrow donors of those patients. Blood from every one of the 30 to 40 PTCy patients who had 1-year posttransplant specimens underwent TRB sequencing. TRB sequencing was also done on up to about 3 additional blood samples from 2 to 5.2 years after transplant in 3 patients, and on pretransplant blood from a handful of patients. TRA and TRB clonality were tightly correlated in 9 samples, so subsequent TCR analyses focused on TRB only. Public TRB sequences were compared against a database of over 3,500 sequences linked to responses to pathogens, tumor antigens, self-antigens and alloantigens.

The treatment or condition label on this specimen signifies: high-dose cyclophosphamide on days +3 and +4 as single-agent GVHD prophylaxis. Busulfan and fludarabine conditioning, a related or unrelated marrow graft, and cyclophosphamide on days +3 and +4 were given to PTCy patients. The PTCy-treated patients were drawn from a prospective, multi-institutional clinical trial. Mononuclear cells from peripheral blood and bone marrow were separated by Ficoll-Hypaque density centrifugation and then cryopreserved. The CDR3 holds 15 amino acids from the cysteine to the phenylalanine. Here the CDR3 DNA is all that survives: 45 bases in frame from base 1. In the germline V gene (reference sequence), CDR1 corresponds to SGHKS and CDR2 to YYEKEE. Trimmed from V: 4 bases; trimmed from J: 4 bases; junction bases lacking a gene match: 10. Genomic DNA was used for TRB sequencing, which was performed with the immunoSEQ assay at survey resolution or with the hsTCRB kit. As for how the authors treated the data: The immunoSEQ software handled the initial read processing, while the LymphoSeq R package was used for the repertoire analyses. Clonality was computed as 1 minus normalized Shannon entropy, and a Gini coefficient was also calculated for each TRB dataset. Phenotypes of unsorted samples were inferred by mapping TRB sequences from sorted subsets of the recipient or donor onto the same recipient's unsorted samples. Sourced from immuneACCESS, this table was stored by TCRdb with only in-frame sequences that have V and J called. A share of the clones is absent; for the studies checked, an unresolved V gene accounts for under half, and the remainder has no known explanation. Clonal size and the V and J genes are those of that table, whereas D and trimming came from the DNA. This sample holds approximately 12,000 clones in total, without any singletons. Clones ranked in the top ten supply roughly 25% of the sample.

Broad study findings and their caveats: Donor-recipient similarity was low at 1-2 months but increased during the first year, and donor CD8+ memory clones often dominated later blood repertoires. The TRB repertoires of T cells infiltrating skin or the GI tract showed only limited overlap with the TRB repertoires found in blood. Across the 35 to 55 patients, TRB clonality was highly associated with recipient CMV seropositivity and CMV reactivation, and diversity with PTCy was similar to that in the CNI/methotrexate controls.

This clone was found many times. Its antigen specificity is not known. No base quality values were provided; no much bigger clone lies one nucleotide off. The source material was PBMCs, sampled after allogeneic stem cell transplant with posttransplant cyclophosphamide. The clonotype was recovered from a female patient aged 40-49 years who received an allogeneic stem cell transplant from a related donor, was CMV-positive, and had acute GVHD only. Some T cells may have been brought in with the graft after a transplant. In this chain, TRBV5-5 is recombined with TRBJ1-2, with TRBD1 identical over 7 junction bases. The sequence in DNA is TGTGCCAGCAGCCGAAGTTGGACAGGTGGCTATGGCTACACCTTC. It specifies CASSRSWTGGYGYTF.